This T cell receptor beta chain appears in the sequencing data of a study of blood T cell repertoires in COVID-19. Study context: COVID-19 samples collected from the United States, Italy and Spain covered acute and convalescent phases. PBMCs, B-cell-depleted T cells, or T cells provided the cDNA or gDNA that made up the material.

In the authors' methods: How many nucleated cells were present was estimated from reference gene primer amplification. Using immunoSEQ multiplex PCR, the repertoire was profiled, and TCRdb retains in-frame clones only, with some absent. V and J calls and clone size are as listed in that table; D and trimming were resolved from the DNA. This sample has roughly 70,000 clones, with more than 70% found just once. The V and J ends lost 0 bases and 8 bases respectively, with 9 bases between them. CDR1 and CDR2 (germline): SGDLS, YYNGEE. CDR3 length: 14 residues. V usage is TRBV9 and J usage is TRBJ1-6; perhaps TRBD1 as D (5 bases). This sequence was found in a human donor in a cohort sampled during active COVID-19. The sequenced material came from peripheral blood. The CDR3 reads CASSVGQYDSPLHF. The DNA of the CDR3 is TGTGCCAGCAGCGTAGGACAGTATGATTCACCCCTCCACTTT.